The clone carrying this T cell receptor (beta chain) was seen a few times. Antigen unknown. At the survey level, the v3.0 immunoSEQ assay was run. Sequenced by immunoSEQ multiplex PCR; TCRdb stores in-frame clones only, minus some. The data show approximately 15,000 clones, over 80% seen once. This CDR3 is built from 12 residues. Trimming removed 4 bases from V and 16 bases from J, with 18 bases in between. Germline values: CDR1 SGDLS, CDR2 YYNGEE. The sample originates from a study of long-term antiretroviral therapy in people with HIV. Study-level findings and limits: Against controls, HIV repertoires showed narrower ranges of CDR3 length.

The sample consisted of unsorted PBMCs, taken 1.8 years before starting antiretroviral therapy. The gene calls are TRBV9 and TRBJ2-1; possible D gene TRBD2, 5 bases. This clonotype was sampled from a middle-aged woman with HIV. The CDR3 loop reads CASSLNGWEYFF. In DNA, the CDR3 is TGTGCCAGCAGCCTCAACGGGTGGGAGTACTTCTTC.